Listed here are 27 T cell receptor beta chains from one sample, sequenced in a study of memory CD4+ T cells and cytomegalovirus serostatus. The sort gate was single viable CD3+CD4+CD8-CD45RO+ cells for memory CD4+ T cells. TCRdb's table, derived via immunoSEQ multiplex PCR, lists solely in-frame clones and lacks some. The sample includes roughly 50,000 clones, 82% of them seen just once. The sequenced sample consisted of memory CD4+ T cells from blood. These receptors came from an adult in good health and CMV-seronegative. Some clones in this sample may be carry-over from other donors' samples.

On this clone itself: Other DNA sequences of this sample code for an identical CDR3. The chain links TRBV28 to TRBJ1-5; 8 bases match TRBD1. With V trimmed by 6 bases and J by 4 bases, 8 bases remained unmatched. The germline CDR1 and CDR2 sequences are MDHEN and SYDVKM. There are 15 residues in the CDR3. The CDR3 DNA sequence: TGTGCCAGCAGCCTGACAGGGGCTCGAAATCAGCCCCAGCATTTT. This sequence encodes CASSLTGARNQPQHF.

The chain links TRBV27 to TRBJ2-2; tentatively, D is TRBD1 (5 bases). Germline assignment: CDR1 MNHEY and CDR2 SMNVEV (reference sequence). The V end was cut by 2 bases, the J end by 0 bases, with 10 bases between. The CDR3 is 16 amino acids. This CDR3 is CASSLRGNANTGELFF. DNA of the CDR3: TGTGCCAGCAGTTTAAGGGGCAACGCGAACACCGGGGAGCTGTTTTTT.

The chain's CDR3 is CASSYPGVAGWTGELFF. As DNA, the CDR3 is TGTGCCAGCAGCTATCCCGGGGTAGCGGGATGGACCGGGGAGCTGTTTTTT. This rearrangement joins TRBV7-9 to TRBJ2-2; TRBD2 matches at 8 bases. V shed 4 bases and J 5 bases; nucleotides not matched to a gene: 12. CDR1 is SEHNR, CDR2 FQNEAQ, per germline (reference sequence). The CDR3 is 17 amino acids.

The CDR3 bases are TGTGCCAGCAGCCGACCCAACTCGATGAACACTGAAGCTTTCTTT. As protein: CASSRPNSMNTEAFF. This chain joins TRBV5-4 and TRBJ1-1; D is ambiguous. CDR1 is SGHNT and CDR2 is YYREEE in the germline V gene (reference sequence). The CDR3 spans 15 residues. V was shortened by 4 bases and J by 0 bases, with 13 bases between the two germline ends.

The V and J genes are TRBV6-5 and TRBJ1-2, with D unresolved. This CDR3 spans 13 amino acids. Germline V lookup: CDR1 MNHEY, CDR2 SVGAGI. V dropped 10 bases and J dropped 1 base, with 13 bases sitting between them. The CDR3 reads CATSESFNYGYTF. CDR3 DNA: TGTGCCACCTCGGAGAGCTTTAACTATGGCTACACCTTC.

The DNA for the CDR3 is TGTGCCAGCAGTCTCGGACAGGGAGGCGATACGCAGTATTTT. Amino acids: CASSLGQGGDTQYF. V gene TRBV6-5 combines with J gene TRBJ2-3; 8 nucleotides align to TRBD1. The germline gives CDR1 MNHEY, CDR2 SVGAGI. V lost 5 bases and J lost 6; bases outside the gene matches: 7. The CDR3 is 14 amino acids.

CDR3 residues: CSADPGGGTTEAFF. DNA of the CDR3: TGCAGCGCCGATCCGGGGGGGGGTACCACTGAAGCTTTCTTT. This chain uses TRBV29-1 with TRBJ1-1; tentative D call: TRBD1 (5 bases). V lost 7 bases and J 4 bases, leaving 19 bases between the germline ends. CDR3 length: 14 residues. Germline V CDR1 and CDR2: SQVTM, ANQGSEA.

The chain carries TRBV5-5 and TRBJ1-1; 7 bases agree with TRBD1. Germline V gene lookup returns CDR1 SGHKS and CDR2 YYEKEE (reference sequence). The junction had 13 bases not matched to a gene; V was cut back by 6 bases and J by 2 bases. The CDR3 contains 16 residues. CDR3 amino acids: CASTPGTAALNTEAFF. CDR3 nucleotide sequence: TGTGCCAGCACCCCCGGGACAGCAGCTCTCAACACTGAAGCTTTCTTT.

The genes are TRBV2 and TRBJ1-1, with 8 bases that match TRBD1. The V and J ends lost 6 bases and 5 bases, in that order; junction bases with no gene match: 8. The length of the CDR3 is 14 residues. Germline CDR1 SNHLY, CDR2 FYNNEI. The CDR3 loop is CASRHGTGNTEAFF. The CDR3 coding sequence is TGTGCCAGCAGACACGGGACAGGAAATACTGAAGCTTTCTTT. The whole variable domain, filled in from reference TRBV2 and TRBJ1-1, reads EPEVTQTPSHQVTQMGQEVILRCVPISNHLYFYWYRQILGQKVEFLVSFYNNEISEKSEIFDDQFSVERPDGSNFTLKIRSTKLEDSAMYFCASRHGTGNTEAFFGQGTRLTVV.

The DNA of the CDR3 is TGTGCCAGCAGCGCCCGGGCGAACACCGGGGAGCTGTTTTTT. Translating gives CASSARANTGELFF. The chain employs TRBV7-9 and TRBJ2-2; D not certain. The germline V and J ends were trimmed by 5 bases and 0 bases, with 7 bases remaining between them. The length of the CDR3 is 14 residues. The V gene's germline CDR1 is SEHNR and CDR2 FQNEAQ (reference sequence).

This chain uses TRBV7-3 with TRBJ2-6, with D perhaps TRBD1 (5 bases). Deletions cut 5 bases from V and 7 bases from J, with 9 bases between. Per the germline V gene, CDR1 is SGHTA and CDR2 is FQGTGA. This CDR3 has 13 residues. The CDR3 nucleotides are TGTGCCAGCAGCGCCGACAGAGCCAACGTCCTGACTTTC. This gives the protein CASSADRANVLTF.

The chain employs TRBV2 and TRBJ2-6; D unclear. The V end lost 3 bases, the J end lost 2 bases, and 5 bases lay between the germline ends. Germline V gene sequence: CDR1 SNHLY, CDR2 FYNNEI. The CDR3 spans 14 residues. The CDR3 DNA reads TGTGCCAGCAGTGACCAGACTGGGGCCAACGTCCTGACTTTC. Translated: CASSDQTGANVLTF.

The CDR3 nucleotides are TGTGCCAGCAGTGCGGAGACCGGGGGAACTGAAGCTTTCTTT. It translates to CASSAETGGTEAFF. V usage is TRBV2 and J usage is TRBJ1-1, with a tentative D call TRBD1 (5 bases). V dropped 4 bases and J dropped 5 bases, with 14 bases sitting between them. This CDR3 region has 14 residues. Germline V CDR1 and CDR2: SNHLY, FYNNEI.

The chain carries TRBV19 and TRBJ2-3, with 7 bases fitting TRBD2. The V segment lost 6 bases and the J segment 1 base; nucleotides outside the gene matches: 4. From germline, CDR1 is LNHDA and CDR2 SQIVND (reference sequence). The CDR3 has 14 amino acids. CDR3 sequence: CASREAGRTDTQYF. CDR3 in DNA: TGTGCCAGTAGGGAAGCGGGACGCACAGATACGCAGTATTTT. Supplemented by reference TRBV19 and TRBJ2-3, the full variable domain reads DGGITQSPKYLFRKEGQNVTLSCEQNLNHDAMYWYRQDPGQGLRLIYYSQIVNDFQKGDIAEGYSVSREKKESFPLTVTSAQKNPTAFYLCASREAGRTDTQYFGPGTRLTVL.

This chain links TRBV6-1 with TRBJ2-7; D is possibly TRBD1 (5 bases). In germline, CDR1 is MNHNS, CDR2 SASEGT. This CDR3 has 13 amino acids. V was trimmed by 1 base and J by 7 bases, leaving 11 bases between them. CDR3 DNA sequence: TGTGCCAGCAGTGAAGAAGGGGAAGGGGAGCAGTACTTC. The encoded protein is CASSEEGEGEQYF.

The chain combines TRBV5-1 with TRBJ1-6; D uncertain. The CDR3 consists of 16 residues. V was shortened by 2 bases and J by 1 base, with 10 bases between the two germline ends. Germline-derived CDR1 and CDR2 are SGHRS and YFSETQ. CDR3 sequence (DNA): TGCGCCAGCAGCTTCCGGGAGCAGTCCTATAATTCACCCCTCCACTTT. Translated, it gives CASSFREQSYNSPLHF.

This clone was picked up one time. This chain joins TRBV4-1 and TRBJ2-5; D remains unclear. The CDR3 covers 16 residues. V lost 4 bases and J lost 3, with 18 bases in between. The germline V gene encodes CDR1 MGHRA and CDR2 YSYEKL. The DNA of the CDR3 is TGCGCCAGCAGCCCCGGCAATAGGGCGATCAAAGAGACCCAGTACTTC. Translation gives CASSPGNRAIKETQYF.

The chain has TRBV12-5 and TRBJ2-1; 10 bases are a match to TRBD2. Germline V gene lookup returns CDR1 LGHNT and CDR2 FRNRAP. The CDR3 is 15 residues long. V lost 6 bases and J lost 6; bases outside the gene matches: 8. CDR3 coding DNA: TGTGCTAGTGGCCCAGGACTAGCGGTCTCCAATGAGCAGTTCTTC. It translates to CASGPGLAVSNEQFF.

The CDR3 region is CASSEFGLGTDTQYF. The CDR3, as DNA: TGTGCCAGCAGTGAATTCGGCTTAGGCACAGATACGCAGTATTTT. The chain joins TRBV6-1 to TRBJ2-3, with D hard to call. The V and J ends lost 2 bases and 1 base respectively, with 10 bases between them. This CDR3 has 15 amino acids. Germline CDR1 and CDR2: MNHNS and SASEGT.

Within the sample, this clone is medium-sized. This rearrangement joins TRBV20-1 to TRBJ1-1, with 8 bases matching TRBD1. CDR3 length equals 11 residues. V shed 3 bases, J shed 11 bases, and the junction held 5 bases outside the gene matches. Germline V CDR1 and CDR2: DFQATT, SNEGSKA (reference sequence). The CDR3 region is CSASKDRAAFF. The CDR3 region has the DNA TGCAGTGCTAGTAAGGACAGGGCGGCTTTCTTT.

This chain links TRBV28 with TRBJ1-4; a weak D match, TRBD1 (5 bases). The CDR3 runs to 12 residues. Trimming left V 5 bases short and J 10 bases short, with 11 bases between. Germline assignment: CDR1 MDHEN and CDR2 SYDVKM. CDR3 region: CASSTTVGKLFF. DNA for the CDR3: TGTGCCAGCAGTACGACAGTGGGAAAACTGTTTTTT.

The genes are TRBV14 and TRBJ2-5; TRBD1 or TRBD2 may be the D gene (5 bases each). Trimming took off 1 base at V and 1 base at J, with 16 bases between the two ends. The CDR3 runs to 17 residues. CDR1 and CDR2 from the germline V gene are SGHDN and FVKESK. CDR3 bases: TGTGCCAGCAGCCAAGTCCGGGGACGCAGCCTCCAAGAGACCCAGTACTTC. Amino acid sequence: CASSQVRGRSLQETQYF.

V is TRBV28 and J is TRBJ1-5, with D perhaps TRBD1 (6 bases). Germline V gene data show CDR1 as MDHEN and CDR2 as SYDVKM. V lost 4 bases, J lost 5 bases, and 12 bases lay in between. This CDR3 has 14 residues. Here the CDR3 DNA reads TGTGCCAGCAGTTCAGGAGGGGGACATCAGCCCCAGCATTTT. Translation gives CASSSGGGHQPQHF.

The chain couples TRBV19 to TRBJ2-6, with a weak D call TRBD2 (5 bases). Germline loops: CDR1 LNHDA, CDR2 SQIVND (reference sequence). The germline V and J ends were trimmed by 3 bases and 2 bases, with 5 bases remaining between them. The CDR3 covers 14 residues. CDR3 amino acids: CASSMRAGANVLTF. CDR3 bases: TGTGCCAGTAGTATGCGGGCTGGGGCCAACGTCCTGACTTTC.

The chain combines TRBV6-6 with TRBJ2-7; maybe TRBD2 (6 bases). This CDR3 region has 12 residues. The germline V and J ends were trimmed by 6 bases and 2 bases, with 8 bases remaining between them. Germline CDR1 MNHNY, CDR2 SVGAGI (reference sequence). The CDR3 is CASSGSAYEQYF. CDR3 nucleotide sequence: TGTGCCAGCAGCGGGAGTGCCTACGAGCAGTACTTC.

The chain links TRBV19 to TRBJ2-1; no clear D. Germline CDR1 is LNHDA and CDR2 is SQIVND (reference sequence). This CDR3 is 11 amino acids long. V dropped 6 bases and J dropped 6 bases, with 6 bases sitting between them. The CDR3 DNA sequence: TGTGCCAGTAGCCTCCCCAATGAGCAGTTCTTC. Its protein is CASSLPNEQFF.

CDR3 sequence: CASSPDHTDTQYF. DNA of the CDR3: TGCGCCAGCAGCCCAGACCATACAGATACGCAGTATTTT. The V and J genes are TRBV5-1 and TRBJ2-3; no clear D gene. This CDR3 spans 13 amino acids. Trimming took 4 bases from V and 3 from J, leaving 9 bases between them. Germline CDR1 reads SGHRS; CDR2 reads YFSETQ.